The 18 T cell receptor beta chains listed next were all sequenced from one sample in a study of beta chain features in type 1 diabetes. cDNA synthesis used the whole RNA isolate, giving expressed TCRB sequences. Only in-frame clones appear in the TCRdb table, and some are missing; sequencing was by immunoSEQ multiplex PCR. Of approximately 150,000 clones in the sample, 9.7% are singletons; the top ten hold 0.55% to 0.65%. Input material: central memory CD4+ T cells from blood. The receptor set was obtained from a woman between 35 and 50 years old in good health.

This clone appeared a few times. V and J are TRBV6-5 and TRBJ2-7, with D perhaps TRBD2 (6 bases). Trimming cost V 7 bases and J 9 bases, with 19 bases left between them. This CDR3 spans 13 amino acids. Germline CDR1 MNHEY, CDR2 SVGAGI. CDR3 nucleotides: TGTGCCAGCAAACCGTCGGAGGGGCAGGGGCAGTACTTC. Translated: CASKPSEGQGQYF.

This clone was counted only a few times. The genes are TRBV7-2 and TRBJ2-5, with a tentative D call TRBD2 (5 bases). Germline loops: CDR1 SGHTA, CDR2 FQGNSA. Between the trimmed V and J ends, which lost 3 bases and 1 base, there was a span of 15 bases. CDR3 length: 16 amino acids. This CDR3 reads CASSFGHTTSQETQYF. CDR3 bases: TGTGCCAGCAGCTTCGGTCACACAACTAGCCAAGAGACCCAGTACTTC.

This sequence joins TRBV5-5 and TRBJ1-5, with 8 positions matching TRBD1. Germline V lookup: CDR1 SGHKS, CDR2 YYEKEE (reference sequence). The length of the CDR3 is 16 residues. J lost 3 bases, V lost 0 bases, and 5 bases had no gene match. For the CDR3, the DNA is TGTGCCAGCAGCTTGGTGGCAGGGGGCCTCAATCAGCCCCAGCATTTT. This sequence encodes CASSLVAGGLNQPQHF.

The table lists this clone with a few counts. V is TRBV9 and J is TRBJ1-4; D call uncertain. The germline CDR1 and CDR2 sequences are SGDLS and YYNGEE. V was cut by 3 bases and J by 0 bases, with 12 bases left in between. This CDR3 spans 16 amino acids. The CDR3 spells CASSAMYSATNEKLFF. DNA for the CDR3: TGTGCCAGCAGCGCTATGTACAGTGCAACTAATGAAAAACTGTTTTTT.

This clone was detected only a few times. CDR3 sequence reads: CASSSRQGQNSPLHF. CDR3 sequence (DNA): TGTGCCAGCAGCTCCCGACAGGGTCAAAATTCACCCCTCCACTTT. The chain joins TRBV7-6 to TRBJ1-6; 7 bases align to TRBD1. This CDR3 contains 15 residues. The junction had 7 bases not matched to a gene; V was cut back by 4 bases and J by 7 bases. CDR1 and CDR2 from the germline V gene are SGHVS and FNYEAQ. The variable domain in full, with the rest retrieved from reference TRBV7-6 and TRBJ1-6, is GAGVSQSPRYKVTKRGQDVALRCDPISGHVSLYWYRQALGQGPEFLTYFNYEAQQDKSGLPNDRFSAERPEGSISTLTIQRTEQRDSAMYRCASSSRQGQNSPLHFGNGTRLTVT.

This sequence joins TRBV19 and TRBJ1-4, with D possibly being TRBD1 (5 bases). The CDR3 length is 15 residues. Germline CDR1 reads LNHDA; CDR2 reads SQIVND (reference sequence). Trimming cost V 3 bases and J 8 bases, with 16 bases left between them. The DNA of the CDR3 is TGTGCCAGTAGTATCCAACACGGAAAGGGGGAAAAACTGTTTTTT. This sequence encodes CASSIQHGKGEKLFF. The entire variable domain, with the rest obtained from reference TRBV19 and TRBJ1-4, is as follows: DGGITQSPKYLFRKEGQNVTLSCEQNLNHDAMYWYRQDPGQGLRLIYYSQIVNDFQKGDIAEGYSVSREKKESFPLTVTSAQKNPTAFYLCASSIQHGKGEKLFFGSGTQLSVL.

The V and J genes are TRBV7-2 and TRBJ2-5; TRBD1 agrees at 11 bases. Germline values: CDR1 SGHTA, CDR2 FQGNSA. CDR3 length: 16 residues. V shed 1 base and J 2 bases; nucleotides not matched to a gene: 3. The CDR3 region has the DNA TGTGCCAGCAGCTTAGGGGGGACAGGGGGACAAGAGACCCAGTACTTC. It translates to CASSLGGTGGQETQYF.

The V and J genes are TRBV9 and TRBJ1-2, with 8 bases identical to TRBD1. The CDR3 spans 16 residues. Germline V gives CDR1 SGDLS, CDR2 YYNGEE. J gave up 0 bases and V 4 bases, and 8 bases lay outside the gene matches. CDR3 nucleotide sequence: TGTGCCAGCAGCCTGGGACAGGTCGGGGCTAACTATGGCTACACCTTC. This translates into CASSLGQVGANYGYTF.

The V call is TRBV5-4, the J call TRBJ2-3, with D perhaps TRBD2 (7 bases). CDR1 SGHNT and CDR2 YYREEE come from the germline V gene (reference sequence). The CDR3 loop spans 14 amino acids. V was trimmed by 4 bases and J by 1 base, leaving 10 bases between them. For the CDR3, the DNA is TGTGCCAGCAGCCAAGGGGGGGGCACAGATACGCAGTATTTT. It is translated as CASSQGGGTDTQYF.

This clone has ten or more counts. The CDR3 protein is CASSPSSGGQPQHF. The CDR3, as DNA: TGTGCCAGCAGTCCGTCTTCAGGAGGTCAGCCCCAGCATTTT. This chain uses TRBV28 with TRBJ1-5; D remains unclear. V was cut by 5 bases and J by 6 bases, with 14 bases left in between. The CDR3 covers 14 residues. Germline lookup yields CDR1 MDHEN and CDR2 SYDVKM.

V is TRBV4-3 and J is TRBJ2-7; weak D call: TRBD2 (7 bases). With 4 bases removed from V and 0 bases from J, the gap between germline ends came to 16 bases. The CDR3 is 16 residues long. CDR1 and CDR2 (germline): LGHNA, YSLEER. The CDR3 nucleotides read TGCGCCAGCAGCCGGGGGAGGGGGGGTCTCTCCTACGAGCAGTACTTC. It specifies CASSRGRGGLSYEQYF.

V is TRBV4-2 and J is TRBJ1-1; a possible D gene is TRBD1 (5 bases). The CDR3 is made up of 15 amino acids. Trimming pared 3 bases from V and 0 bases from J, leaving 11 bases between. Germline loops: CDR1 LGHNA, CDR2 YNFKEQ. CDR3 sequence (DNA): TGTGCCAGCAGCCATCCTGGACAAATGAACACTGAAGCTTTCTTT. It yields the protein CASSHPGQMNTEAFF.

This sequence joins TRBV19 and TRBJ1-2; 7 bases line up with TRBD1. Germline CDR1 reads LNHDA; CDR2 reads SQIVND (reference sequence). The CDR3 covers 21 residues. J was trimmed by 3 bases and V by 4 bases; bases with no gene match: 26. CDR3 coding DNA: TGTGCCAGTAGTACCTCAGTCCGTAGTTCAACCGGGACAGAAAACTACTATGGCTACACCTTC. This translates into CASSTSVRSSTGTENYYGYTF.

CDR3 coding DNA: TGTGCCAGCAGTGCTCCCCCGTTAGATACGCAGTATTTT. Translation: CASSAPPLDTQYF. The gene calls are TRBV25-1 and TRBJ2-3; D unresolved. The CDR3 length is 13 residues. Trimming took off 4 bases at V and 5 bases at J, with 10 bases between the two ends. Germline V gene data show CDR1 as MGHDK and CDR2 as SYGVNS.

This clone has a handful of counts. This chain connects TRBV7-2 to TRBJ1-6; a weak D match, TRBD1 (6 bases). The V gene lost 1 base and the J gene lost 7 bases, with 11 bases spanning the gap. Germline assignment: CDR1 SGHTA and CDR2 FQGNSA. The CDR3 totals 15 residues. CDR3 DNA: TGTGCCAGCAGCTTAGGCTGGACAGAAAATTCACCCCTCCACTTT. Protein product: CASSLGWTENSPLHF. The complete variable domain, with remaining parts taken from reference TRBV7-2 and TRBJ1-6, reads GAGVSQSPSNKVTEKGKDVELRCDPISGHTALYWYRQSLGQGLEFLIYFQGNSAPDKSGLPSDRFSAERTGGSVSTLTIQRTQQEDSAVYLCASSLGWTENSPLHFGNGTRLTVT.

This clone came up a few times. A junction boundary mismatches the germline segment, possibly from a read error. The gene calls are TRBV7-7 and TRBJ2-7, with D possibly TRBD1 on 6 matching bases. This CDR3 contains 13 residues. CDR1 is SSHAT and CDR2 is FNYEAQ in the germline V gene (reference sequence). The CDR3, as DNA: TGTGCTAGCAGCATGTACAGGGAGAACGAGCAGTACTTC. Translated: CASSMYRENEQYF.

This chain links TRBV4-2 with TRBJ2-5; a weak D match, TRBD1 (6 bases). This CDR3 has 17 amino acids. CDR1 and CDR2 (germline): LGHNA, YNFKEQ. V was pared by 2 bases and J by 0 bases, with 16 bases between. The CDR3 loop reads CASSQRLQGAYQETQYF. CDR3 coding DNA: TGTGCCAGCAGCCAACGCTTACAGGGAGCCTACCAAGAGACCCAGTACTTC.

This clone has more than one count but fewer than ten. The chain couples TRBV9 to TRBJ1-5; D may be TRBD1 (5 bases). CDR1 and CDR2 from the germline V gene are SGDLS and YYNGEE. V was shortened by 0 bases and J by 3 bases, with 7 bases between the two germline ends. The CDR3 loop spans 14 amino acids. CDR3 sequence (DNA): TGTGCCAGCAGCGTAGGACAGTTCAATCAGCCCCAGCATTTT. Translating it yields CASSVGQFNQPQHF.